What follows describes a single T cell receptor beta chain. Its antigen is still unknown. Participants comprised healthy donors of bone marrow. This entry belongs to a study of cytomegalovirus exposure and HLA in healthy donors. Study results and limitations: Researchers counted around 160 TCR beta chains as cytomegalovirus-associated. Donors were assumed by presence/absence analyses to have roughly uniform sequencing depth.

V lost 8 bases and J 1 base, leaving 17 bases between the germline ends. CDR3 size: 15 residues. The V gene's germline CDR1 is MNHEY and CDR2 SMNVEV (reference sequence). Primers included in the PCR were 60 Vbeta and 13 Jbeta primers. The assay was immunoSEQ multiplex PCR, and TCRdb's table has in-frame clones only and misses some. The sample includes 74,000 or so clones, under 85% seen only once; the top ten take roughly 22%. Sequenced: PBMCs. This rearrangement joins TRBV27 to TRBJ1-1; possibly TRBD1 for D (5 bases). The sequence was collected from a middle-aged woman in good health and CMV-seropositive. The CDR3 is CASAGGRGKNTEAFF. The CDR3 nucleotides read TGTGCCAGCGCGGGGGGTCGGGGTAAGAACACTGAAGCTTTCTTT.